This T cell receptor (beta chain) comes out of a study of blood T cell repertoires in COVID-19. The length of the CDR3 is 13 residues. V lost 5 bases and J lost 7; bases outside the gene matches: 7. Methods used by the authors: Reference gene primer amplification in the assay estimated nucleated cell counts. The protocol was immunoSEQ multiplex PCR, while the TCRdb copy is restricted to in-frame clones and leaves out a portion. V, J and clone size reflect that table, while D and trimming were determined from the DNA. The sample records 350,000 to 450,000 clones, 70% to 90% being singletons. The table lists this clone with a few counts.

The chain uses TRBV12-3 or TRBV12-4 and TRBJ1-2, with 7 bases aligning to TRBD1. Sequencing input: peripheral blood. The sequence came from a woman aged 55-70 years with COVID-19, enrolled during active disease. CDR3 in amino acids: CASSRDRVIGYTF. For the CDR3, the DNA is TGTGCCAGCAGTCGAGACAGGGTTATTGGCTACACCTTC.